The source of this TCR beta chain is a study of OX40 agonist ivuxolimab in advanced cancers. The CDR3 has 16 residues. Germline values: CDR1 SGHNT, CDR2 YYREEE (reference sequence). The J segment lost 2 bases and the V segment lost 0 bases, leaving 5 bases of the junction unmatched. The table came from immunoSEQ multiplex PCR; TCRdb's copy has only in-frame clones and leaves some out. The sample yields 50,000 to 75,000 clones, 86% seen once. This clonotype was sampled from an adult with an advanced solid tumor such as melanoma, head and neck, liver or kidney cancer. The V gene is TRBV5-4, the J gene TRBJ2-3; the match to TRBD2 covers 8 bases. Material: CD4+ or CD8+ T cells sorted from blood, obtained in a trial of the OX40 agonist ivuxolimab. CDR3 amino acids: CASSLGLAGFTDTQYF. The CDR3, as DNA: TGTGCCAGCAGCTTGGGGCTAGCGGGCTTCACAGATACGCAGTATTTT.